This T cell receptor (beta chain) was observed in a study of monozygotic twins with cystic fibrosis. Here immunoSEQ multiplex PCR was the method, and the copy in TCRdb shows in-frame clones only, minus some. The sample contains 25,000 to 30,000 clones, around nine tenths of which appear only once. Germline V gene sequence: CDR1 SNHLY, CDR2 FYNNEI. Trimming pared 7 bases from V and 5 bases from J, leaving 18 bases between. This CDR3 has 15 residues. A few counts support this clone. The TCR originated in a girl aged 2 to 10 with cystic fibrosis. Sequencing was carried out using blood. V and J are TRBV2 and TRBJ1-5; D ambiguous. CDR3 nucleotide sequence: TGTGCCAGCAAGTCGGTTGGTACTTCCGATCAGCCCCAGCATTTT. It is translated as CASKSVGTSDQPQHF. The whole variable domain, remainder taken from reference TRBV2 and TRBJ1-5, is EPEVTQTPSHQVTQMGQEVILRCVPISNHLYFYWYRQILGQKVEFLVSFYNNEISEKSEIFDDQFSVERPDGSNFTLKIRSTKLEDSAMYFCASKSVGTSDQPQHFGDGTRLSIL.